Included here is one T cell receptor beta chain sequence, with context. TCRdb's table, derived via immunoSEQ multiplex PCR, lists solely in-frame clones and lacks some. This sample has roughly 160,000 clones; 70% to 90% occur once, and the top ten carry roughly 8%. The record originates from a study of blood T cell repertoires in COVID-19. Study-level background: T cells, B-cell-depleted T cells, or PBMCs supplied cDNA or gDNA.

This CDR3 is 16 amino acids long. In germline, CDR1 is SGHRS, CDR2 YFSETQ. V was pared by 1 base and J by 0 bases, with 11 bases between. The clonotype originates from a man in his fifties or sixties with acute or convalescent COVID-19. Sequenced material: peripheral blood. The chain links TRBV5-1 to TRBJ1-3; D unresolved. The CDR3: CASSLFAGSSGNTIYF. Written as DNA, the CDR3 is TGCGCCAGCAGCTTGTTTGCAGGCAGCTCTGGAAACACCATATATTTT.